This T cell receptor beta chain was found in a study of a mutant IDH1 vaccine in newly diagnosed glioma. Looking at the study overall: Vaccines were begun 4-6 weeks after radiotherapy alone, or with temozolomide cycles.

The table came from immunoSEQ multiplex PCR; TCRdb's copy has only in-frame clones and leaves some out. Found here are around 30,000 clones, 56% of them singletons; the top ten hold approximately 10%. Germline assignment: CDR1 SQVTM and CDR2 ANQGSEA. J gave up 0 bases and V 8 bases, and 7 bases lay outside the gene matches. CDR3 size: 14 residues. As concerns this clone: The antigen is unknown.

Time point here: week 5, during vaccination. Doses comprised 300 ug of mutant IDH1 20-mer peptide each, plus topical imiquimod. The chain couples TRBV29-1 to TRBJ2-1; 7 bases map to TRBD2. Here the sequenced sample was PBMCs, taken from a glioma patient whose treatment included an IDH1 peptide vaccine. The sequence came from a young woman with glioma. Written as DNA, the CDR3 is TGCAGCACCCGCGGGGGAAGCTCCTACAATGAGCAGTTCTTC. It translates to CSTRGGSSYNEQFF.